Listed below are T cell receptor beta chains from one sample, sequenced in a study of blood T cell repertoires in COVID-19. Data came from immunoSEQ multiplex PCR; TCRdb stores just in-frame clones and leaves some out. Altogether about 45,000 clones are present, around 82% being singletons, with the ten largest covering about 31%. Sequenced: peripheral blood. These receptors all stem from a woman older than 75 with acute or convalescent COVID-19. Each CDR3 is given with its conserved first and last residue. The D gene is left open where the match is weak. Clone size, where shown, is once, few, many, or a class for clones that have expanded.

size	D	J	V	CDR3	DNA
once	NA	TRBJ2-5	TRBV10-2	CASSEGRRRETQYF	TGCGCCAGCAGTGAGGGAAGGAGGCGGGAGACCCAGTACTTC
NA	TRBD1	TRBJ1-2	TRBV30	CAWSYGRTGSGYTF	TGTGCCTGGAGTTATGGACGGACAGGAAGCGGCTACACCTTC
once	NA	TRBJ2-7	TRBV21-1	CASSKDRGRFSYEQYF	TGTGCCAGCAGCAAAGACAGGGGGCGATTCTCCTACGAGCAGTACTTC
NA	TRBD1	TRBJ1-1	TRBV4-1	CASSQAWTGGLKAFF	TGCGCCAGCAGCCAAGCCTGGACAGGGGGACTGAAAGCTTTCTTT
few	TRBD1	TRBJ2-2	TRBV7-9	CASSLEQGWELFF	TGTGCCAGCAGCTTAGAACAGGGGTGGGAGCTGTTTTTT
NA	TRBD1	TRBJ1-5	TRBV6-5	CATSSTGGNQPQHF	TGTGCCACCAGCAGCACAGGGGGCAATCAGCCCCAGCATTTT
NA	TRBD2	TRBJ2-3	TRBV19	CASSIDRGSGRTTDTQYF	TGTGCCAGTAGTATAGATAGGGGCAGCGGGAGGACAACAGATACGCAGTATTTT
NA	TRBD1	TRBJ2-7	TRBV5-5	CASSTSGTATYEQYF	TGTGCCAGCAGCACCTCCGGGACAGCAACCTACGAGCAGTACTTC
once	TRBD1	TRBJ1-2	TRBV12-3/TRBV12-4	CASSLTGNYGYTF	TGTGCCAGCAGTTTGACAGGGAACTATGGCTACACCTTC
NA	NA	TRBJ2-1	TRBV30	CAWSPGRLGGEQFF	TGTGCCTGGAGCCCGGGGCGGTTGGGGGGTGAGCAGTTCTTC
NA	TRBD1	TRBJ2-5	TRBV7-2	CASSVRGRGRGVETQYF	TGTGCCAGCAGCGTCAGGGGCAGGGGGCGAGGTGTAGAGACCCAGTACTTC
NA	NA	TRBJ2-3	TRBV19	CASSIGGYSTDTQYF	TGTGCCAGTAGTATTGGCGGTTATAGCACAGATACGCAGTATTTT
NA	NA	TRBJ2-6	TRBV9	CASSVQGPGANVLTF	TGTGCCAGCAGCGTACAGGGCCCTGGGGCCAACGTCCTGACTTTC
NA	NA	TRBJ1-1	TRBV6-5	CASQGGVAPNTEAFF	TGTGCCAGCCAGGGAGGGGTGGCACCGAACACTGAAGCTTTCTTT
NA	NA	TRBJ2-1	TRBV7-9	CASSFELGLYNEQFF	TGTGCCAGCAGCTTTGAGCTGGGACTCTACAATGAGCAGTTCTTC
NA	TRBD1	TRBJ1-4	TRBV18	CASSPRQGGEKLFF	TGTGCCAGCTCACCGAGGCAGGGGGGAGAAAAACTGTTTTTT
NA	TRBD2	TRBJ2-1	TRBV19	CASRLRREYEQFF	TGTGCCAGTAGACTACGGCGGGAGTATGAGCAGTTCTTC
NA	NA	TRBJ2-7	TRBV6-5	CATTLAGAHEQYF	TGTGCCACCACTCTAGCTGGAGCACACGAGCAGTACTTC
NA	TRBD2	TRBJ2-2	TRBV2	CASSRSGGINTGELFF	TGTGCCAGCAGCCGGTCGGGGGGTATTAACACCGGGGAGCTGTTTTTT
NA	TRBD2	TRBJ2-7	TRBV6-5	CASRGTTSYEQYF	TGTGCCAGCAGGGGGACTACCTCCTACGAGCAGTACTTC
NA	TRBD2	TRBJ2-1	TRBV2	CASKVGGSMGEQFF	TGTGCCAGCAAGGTTGGCGGGAGCATGGGTGAGCAGTTCTTC
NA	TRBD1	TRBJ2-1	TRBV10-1	CASSDLDRASTNEQFF	TGCGCCAGCAGTGACCTAGACAGGGCCTCCACCAATGAGCAGTTCTTC
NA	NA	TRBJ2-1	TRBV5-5	CASSFELSSYNEQFF	TGTGCCAGCAGCTTTGAACTATCATCCTACAATGAGCAGTTCTTC
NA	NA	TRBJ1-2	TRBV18	CASSLDSLYGYTF	TGTGCCAGCTCATTGGACAGTCTCTATGGCTACACCTTC
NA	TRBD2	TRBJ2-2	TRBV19	CASTPVSSRLAGNTGELFF	TGTGCCAGTACCCCTGTTTCAAGTCGACTAGCGGGAAACACCGGGGAGCTGTTTTTT
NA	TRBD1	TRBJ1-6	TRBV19	CASSARQGGSPLHF	TGTGCCAGTAGCGCGCGGCAGGGGGGCTCACCCCTCCACTTT
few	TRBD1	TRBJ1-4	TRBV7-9	CASSLKGGAEKLFF	TGTGCCAGCAGCTTAAAAGGGGGCGCGGAAAAACTGTTTTTT
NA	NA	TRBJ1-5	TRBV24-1	CATSGGLRQPQHF	TGTGCCACCAGTGGTGGGCTTAGACAGCCCCAGCATTTT
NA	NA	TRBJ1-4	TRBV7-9	CASSSPSGNFATNEKLFF	TGTGCCAGCAGCTCCCCCTCAGGGAACTTTGCAACTAATGAAAAACTGTTTTTT
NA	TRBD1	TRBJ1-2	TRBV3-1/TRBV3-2	CASSQRDRVGGYTF	TGTGCCAGCAGCCAAAGGGACAGGGTAGGAGGCTACACCTTC
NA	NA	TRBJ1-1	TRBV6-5	CASTARMNTEAFF	TGTGCCAGCACCGCCAGAATGAACACTGAAGCTTTCTTT
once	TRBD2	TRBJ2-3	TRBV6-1	CASSEVGLAEYTDTQYF	TGTGCCAGCAGTGAAGTGGGACTAGCGGAATACACAGATACGCAGTATTTT
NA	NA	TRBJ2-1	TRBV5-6	CASSWGEGNEQFF	TGTGCCAGCAGCTGGGGAGAGGGCAATGAGCAGTTCTTC
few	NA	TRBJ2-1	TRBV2	CASSEDRHNEQFF	TGTGCCAGCAGTGAAGACAGACACAATGAGCAGTTCTTC
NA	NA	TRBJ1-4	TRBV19	CASSPRGIENEKLFF	TGTGCCAGTAGTCCCCGGGGGATTGAGAATGAAAAACTGTTTTTT
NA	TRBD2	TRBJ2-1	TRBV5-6	CASSERAGGGSYNEQFF	TGTGCCAGCAGCGAAAGAGCGGGAGGGGGCTCCTACAATGAGCAGTTCTTC
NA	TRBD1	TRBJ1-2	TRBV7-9	CASSSPDREMSGYTF	TGTGCCAGCAGCTCGCCGGACAGGGAGATGAGTGGCTACACCTTC
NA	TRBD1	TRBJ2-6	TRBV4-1	CASSQTSGQGLGGANVLTF	TGCGCCAGCAGCCAGACTTCCGGACAGGGTCTTGGGGGGGCCAACGTCCTGACTTTC
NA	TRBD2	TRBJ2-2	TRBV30	CAWSVPRMLAGGSSGELFF	TGTGCCTGGAGTGTCCCACGGATGTTAGCGGGAGGTTCATCGGGGGAGCTGTTTTTT
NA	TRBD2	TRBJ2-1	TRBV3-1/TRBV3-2	CASSPTSGIYNEQFF	TGTGCCAGCAGCCCCACTAGCGGGATCTACAATGAGCAGTTCTTC
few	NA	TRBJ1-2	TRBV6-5	CASSRVIDYGYTF	TGTGCCAGCTCCCGGGTCATCGATTATGGCTACACCTTC
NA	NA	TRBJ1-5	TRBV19	CASRRTGNSNQPQHF	TGTGCCAGTAGAAGGACCGGGAATAGCAATCAGCCCCAGCATTTT
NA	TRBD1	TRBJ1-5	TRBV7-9	CASTQGTGTNQPQHF	TGTGCCAGCACACAAGGGACAGGGACCAATCAGCCCCAGCATTTT
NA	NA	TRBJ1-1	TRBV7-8	CASSLASGGTEAFF	TGTGCCAGCAGCTTAGCGTCGGGGGGGACTGAAGCTTTCTTT
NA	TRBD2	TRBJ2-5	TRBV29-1	CSALTGTSAQETQYF	TGCAGCGCCTTAACCGGGACTAGCGCTCAAGAGACCCAGTACTTC
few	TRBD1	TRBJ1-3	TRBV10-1	CASSRDRSGNTIYF	TGCGCCAGCAGTCGGGACAGATCTGGAAACACCATATATTTT
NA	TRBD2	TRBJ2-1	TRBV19	CASSIPGTSGYNEQFF	TGTGCCAGTAGTATCCCCGGGACTAGCGGATACAATGAGCAGTTCTTC
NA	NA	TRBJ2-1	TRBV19	CASSRGGLNNEQFF	TGTGCCAGTAGTAGAGGGGGACTAAACAATGAGCAGTTCTTC
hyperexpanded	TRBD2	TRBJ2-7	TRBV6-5	CASSYSGSDEQYF	TGTGCCAGCAGTTACAGCGGGAGCGACGAGCAGTACTTC
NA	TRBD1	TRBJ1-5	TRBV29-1	CSVLTGPNQPQHF	TGCAGCGTGCTGACAGGGCCCAATCAGCCCCAGCATTTT
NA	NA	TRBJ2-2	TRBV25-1	CASSGGRVNTGELFF	TGTGCCAGCAGTGGAGGGAGAGTGAACACCGGGGAGCTGTTTTTT
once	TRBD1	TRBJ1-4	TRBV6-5	CASSLGQGGSEKLFF	TGTGCCAGCAGCTTGGGACAGGGCGGGAGCGAAAAACTGTTTTTT
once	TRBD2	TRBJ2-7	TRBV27	CASSKRTSGSYEQYF	TGTGCCAGCTCAAAAAGGACTAGCGGCTCCTACGAGCAGTACTTC
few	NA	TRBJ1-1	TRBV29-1	CSVDGNINTEAFF	TGCAGCGTTGACGGGAATATCAACACTGAAGCTTTCTTT
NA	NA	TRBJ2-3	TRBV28	CASSLSTDTQYF	TGTGCCAGCAGTCTAAGCACAGATACGCAGTATTTT
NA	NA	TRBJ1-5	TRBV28	CASSFNSNQPQHF	TGTGCCAGCAGTTTTAATAGCAATCAGCCCCAGCATTTT
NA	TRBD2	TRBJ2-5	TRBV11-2	CASSLGSGSNQETQYF	TGTGCCAGCAGCCTAGGGAGCGGGAGTAACCAAGAGACCCAGTACTTC